This TCR beta chain stems from a study of T cell clonotyping in hematopoietic cell transplantation. Trimming removed 0 bases from V and 5 bases from J, with 7 bases in between. CDR1 and CDR2 from the germline V gene are SNHLY and FYNNEI. The CDR3 runs 13 residues. Profiled with immunoSEQ multiplex PCR; TCRdb holds only in-frame clones, not every one. The sample has 13,000 to 15,000 clones, about 98% seen once; the top ten hold less than 4.5%. The chain joins TRBV2 to TRBJ2-5, with D unresolved. The sequencing here drew on peripheral blood mononuclear cells, taken 30 days after allogeneic stem cell transplant. The sequence came from a female patient aged 50-59 years who had an allogeneic stem cell transplant from an unrelated donor, so T cells may come from the graft donor. Some clones in this sample may be carry-over from other donors' samples. The CDR3 here is CASSEARRETQYF. CDR3 DNA: TGTGCCAGCAGTGAAGCAAGACGGGAGACCCAGTACTTC.